This T cell receptor beta chain derives from a study of cytomegalovirus exposure and HLA in healthy donors. Findings and caveats of the study: Researchers reported that a few CMV-associated chains were confirmed in vitro as CMV antigen-specific. In a later analysis, TCR beta V- and J-gene trimming showed a link to a missense DCLRE1C variant. Data from an earlier analysis indicated that most TCR beta V segments were productive either about 87% or about 30% of the time. Researchers catalogued under 200 TCR beta chains as cytomegalovirus-associated.

Primers included in the PCR were 60 Vbeta and 13 Jbeta primers. Libraries were prepared by immunoSEQ multiplex PCR; TCRdb keeps only in-frame clonotypes and omits some of them. The sample lists about 200,000 clones, around 80% occurring once. This clone has just one count. The target antigen is unknown. The CDR3 is 13 residues long. Germline V lookup: CDR1 SGHAT, CDR2 FQNNGV. Trimming shortened V by 3 bases and J by 7 bases, and 9 bases separated the two germline ends. This clonotype was sampled from a man in his thirties or forties in good health and CMV-seronegative. The J gene is TRBJ2-2, the V gene TRBV11-2, with D tentatively TRBD1 (5 bases). Sample: PBMCs. The CDR3 here is CASSFSGFGELFF. CDR3 in DNA: TGTGCCAGCAGCTTTTCAGGGTTCGGGGAGCTGTTTTTT.